The sequence of this TCR beta chain was determined in a study of blood T cell repertoires in COVID-19. Study background: Both acute and convalescent COVID-19 samples were obtained from the United States, Italy and Spain.

V dropped 4 bases and J dropped 4; count of bases not matched to a gene: 7. Germline CDR1 is LNHDA and CDR2 is SQIVND (reference sequence). The CDR3 spans 15 residues. The protocol was immunoSEQ multiplex PCR, while the TCRdb copy is restricted to in-frame clones and leaves out a portion. This table has 95,000 to 100,000 clones, approximately 89% appearing once. This clonotype originated in a woman aged 30 to 39 with acute or convalescent COVID-19. This chain uses TRBV19 with TRBJ1-2; TRBD1 matches 9 bases. The specimen was peripheral blood. The CDR3 is CASSTGQGPGYGYTF. The CDR3 nucleotides are TGTGCCAGTAGTACCGGACAGGGGCCCGGCTATGGCTACACCTTC.